This T cell receptor (beta chain) was documented in a study of T cell responses to AZD1222 COVID-19 vaccine. Overall study context: Pooled samples include second doses given at about 4 or 12 weeks. Whole-study findings and limits: Spike-specific TCR breadth and depth were elevated following two AZD1222 doses. Most donors were white British and more were female, and clonal diversity was possibly underestimated.

Sequencing used immunoSEQ multiplex PCR; TCRdb keeps in-frame clones, though not all of them. The sample lists about 99,000 clones, about 85% occurring once. Germline V gene data show CDR1 as SGHDT and CDR2 as YYEEEE. V lost 1 base, J lost 5 bases, and 18 bases lay in between. This CDR3 is 16 amino acids long. Note on this clone: Its antigen is unknown.

This rearrangement joins TRBV5-6 to TRBJ2-5; D may match TRBD1 or TRBD2 (5 bases each). The sequencing used peripheral blood, collected on day 0 of AZD1222 vaccination. The sequence was obtained from an adult in good health. The CDR3 is CASSLSGVKGEETQYF. The CDR3 coding sequence is TGTGCCAGCAGCTTGAGTGGGGTGAAAGGGGAGGAGACCCAGTACTTC.